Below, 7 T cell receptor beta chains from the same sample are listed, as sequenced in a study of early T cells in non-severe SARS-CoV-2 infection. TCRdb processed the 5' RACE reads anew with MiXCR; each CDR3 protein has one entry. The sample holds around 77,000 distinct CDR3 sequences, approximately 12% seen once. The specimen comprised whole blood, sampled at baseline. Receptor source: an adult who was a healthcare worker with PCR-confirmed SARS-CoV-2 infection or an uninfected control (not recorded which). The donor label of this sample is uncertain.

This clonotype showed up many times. The CDR3 bases are TGTGCCACCAGTGACGGGGGGCTTAATGAGCAGTTCTTC. As protein: CATSDGGLNEQFF. V is TRBV24-1 and J is TRBJ2-1, with a tentative D call TRBD2 (7 bases). The germline V gene has CDR1 KGHDR and CDR2 SFDVKD. This CDR3 has 13 residues. The V end was cut by 4 bases, the J end by 7 bases, with 10 bases between.

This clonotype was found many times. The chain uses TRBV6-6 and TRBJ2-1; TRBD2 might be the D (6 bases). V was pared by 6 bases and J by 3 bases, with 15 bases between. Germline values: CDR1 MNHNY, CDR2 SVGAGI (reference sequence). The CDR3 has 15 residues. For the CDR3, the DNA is TGTGCCAGCAGCAACGACCGGGGGATCTACAATGAGCAGTTCTTC. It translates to CASSNDRGIYNEQFF.

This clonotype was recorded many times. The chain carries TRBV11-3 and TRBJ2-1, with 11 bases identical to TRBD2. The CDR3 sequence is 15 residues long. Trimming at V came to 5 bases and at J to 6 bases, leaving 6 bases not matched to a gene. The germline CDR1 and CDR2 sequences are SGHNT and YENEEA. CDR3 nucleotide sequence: TGTGCCAGCAGCCTTCTAGCGGGGGGCTTCAATGAGCAGTTCTTC. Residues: CASSLLAGGFNEQFF.

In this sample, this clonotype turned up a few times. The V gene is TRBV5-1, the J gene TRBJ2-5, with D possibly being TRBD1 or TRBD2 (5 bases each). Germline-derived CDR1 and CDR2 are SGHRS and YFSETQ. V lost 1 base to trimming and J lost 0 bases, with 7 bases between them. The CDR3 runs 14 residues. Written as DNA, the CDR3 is TGCGCCAGCAGCTTGATGGGGGACCAAGAGACCCAGTACTTC. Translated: CASSLMGDQETQYF.

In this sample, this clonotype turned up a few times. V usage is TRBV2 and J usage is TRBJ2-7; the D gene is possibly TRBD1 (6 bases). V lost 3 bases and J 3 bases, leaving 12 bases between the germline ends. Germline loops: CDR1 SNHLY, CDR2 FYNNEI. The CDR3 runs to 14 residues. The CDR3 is CASSERQGNYEQYF. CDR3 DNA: TGTGCCAGCAGTGAGAGGCAGGGGAACTACGAGCAGTACTTC. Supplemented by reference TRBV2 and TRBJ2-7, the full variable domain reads EPEVTQTPSHQVTQMGQEVILRCVPISNHLYFYWYRQILGQKVEFLVSFYNNEISEKSEIFDDQFSVERPDGSNFTLKIRSTKLEDSAMYFCASSERQGNYEQYFGPGTRLTVT.

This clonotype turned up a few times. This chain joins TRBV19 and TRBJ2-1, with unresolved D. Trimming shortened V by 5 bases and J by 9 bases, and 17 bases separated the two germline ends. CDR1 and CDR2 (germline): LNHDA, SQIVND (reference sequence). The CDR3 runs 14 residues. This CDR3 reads CASSRLMDPSEQFF. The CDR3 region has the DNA TGTGCCAGTAGTCGACTTATGGACCCCAGTGAGCAGTTCTTC.

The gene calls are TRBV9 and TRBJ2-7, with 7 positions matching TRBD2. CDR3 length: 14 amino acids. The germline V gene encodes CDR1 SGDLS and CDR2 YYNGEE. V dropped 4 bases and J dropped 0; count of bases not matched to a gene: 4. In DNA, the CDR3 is TGTGCCAGCAGCTTGGGACTAACCTCCTACGAGCAGTACTTC. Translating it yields CASSLGLTSYEQYF.